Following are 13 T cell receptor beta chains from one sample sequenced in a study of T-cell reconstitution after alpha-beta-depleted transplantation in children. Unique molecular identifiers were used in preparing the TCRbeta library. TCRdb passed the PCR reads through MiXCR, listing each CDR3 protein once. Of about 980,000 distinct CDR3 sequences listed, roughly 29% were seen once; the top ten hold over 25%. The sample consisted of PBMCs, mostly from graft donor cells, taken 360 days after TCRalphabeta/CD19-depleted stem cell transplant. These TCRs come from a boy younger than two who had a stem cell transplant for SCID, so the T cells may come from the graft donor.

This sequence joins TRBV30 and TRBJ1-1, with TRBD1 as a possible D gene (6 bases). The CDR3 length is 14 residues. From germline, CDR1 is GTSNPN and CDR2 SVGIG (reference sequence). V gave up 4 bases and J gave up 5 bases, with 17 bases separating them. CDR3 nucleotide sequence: TGTGCCTGGAAAGTCGGGGGAGGGGGAACTGAAGCTTTCTTT. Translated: CAWKVGGGGTEAFF.

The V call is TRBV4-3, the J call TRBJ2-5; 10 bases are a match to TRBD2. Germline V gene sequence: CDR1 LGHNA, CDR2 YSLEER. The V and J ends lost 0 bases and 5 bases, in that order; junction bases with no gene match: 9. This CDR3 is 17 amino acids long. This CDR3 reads CASSQDVSLAGWETQYF. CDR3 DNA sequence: TGCGCCAGCAGCCAAGATGTATCACTAGCGGGGTGGGAGACCCAGTACTTC.

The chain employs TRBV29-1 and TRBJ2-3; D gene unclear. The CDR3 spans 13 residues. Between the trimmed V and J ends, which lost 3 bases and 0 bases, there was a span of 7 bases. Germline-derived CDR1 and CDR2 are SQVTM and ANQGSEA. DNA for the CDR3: TGCAGCGTTGATAGGGTGAGCACAGATACGCAGTATTTT. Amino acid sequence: CSVDRVSTDTQYF.

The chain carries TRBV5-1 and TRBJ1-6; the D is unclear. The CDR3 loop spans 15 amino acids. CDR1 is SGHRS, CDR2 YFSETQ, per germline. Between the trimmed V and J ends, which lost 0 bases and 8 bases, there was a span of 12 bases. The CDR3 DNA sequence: TGCGCCAGCAGCTTGGGGGCAGTCCAGCATTCACCCCTCCACTTT. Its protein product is CASSLGAVQHSPLHF.

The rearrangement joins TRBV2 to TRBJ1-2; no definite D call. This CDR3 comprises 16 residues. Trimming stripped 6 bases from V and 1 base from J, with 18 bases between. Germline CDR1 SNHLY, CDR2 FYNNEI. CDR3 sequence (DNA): TGTGCCAGCAGCTTGCTGGGAGGGTTCCTTAACTATGGCTACACCTTC. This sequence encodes CASSLLGGFLNYGYTF.

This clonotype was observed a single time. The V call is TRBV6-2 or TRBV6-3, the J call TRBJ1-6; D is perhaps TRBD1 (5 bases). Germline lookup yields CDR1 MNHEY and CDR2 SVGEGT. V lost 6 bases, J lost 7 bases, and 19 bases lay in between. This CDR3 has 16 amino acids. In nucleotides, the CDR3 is TGTGCCAGCAGCCCTCAGATGGGGGTCTCGAATTCACCCCTCCACTTT. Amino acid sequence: CASSPQMGVSNSPLHF.

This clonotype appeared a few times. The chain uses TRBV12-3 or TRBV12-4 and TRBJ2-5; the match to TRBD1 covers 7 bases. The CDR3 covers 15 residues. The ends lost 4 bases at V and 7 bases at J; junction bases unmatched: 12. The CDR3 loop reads CASSSNPKGARTQYF. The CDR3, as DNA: TGTGCCAGCAGTTCAAACCCAAAGGGGGCGCGGACCCAGTACTTC.

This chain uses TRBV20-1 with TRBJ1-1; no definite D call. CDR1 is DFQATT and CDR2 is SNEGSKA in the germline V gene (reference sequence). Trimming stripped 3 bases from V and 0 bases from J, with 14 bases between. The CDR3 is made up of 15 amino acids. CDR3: CSASSLRGVNTEAFF. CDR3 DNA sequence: TGCAGTGCTAGCAGCCTACGTGGGGTGAACACTGAAGCTTTCTTT.

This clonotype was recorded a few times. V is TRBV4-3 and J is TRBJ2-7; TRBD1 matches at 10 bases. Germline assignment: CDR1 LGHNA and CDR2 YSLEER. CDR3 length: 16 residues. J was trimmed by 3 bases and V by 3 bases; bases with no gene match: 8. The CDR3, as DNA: TGCGCCAGCAGCCATAACCTGGGACAGGGGATCTACGAGCAGTACTTC. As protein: CASSHNLGQGIYEQYF.

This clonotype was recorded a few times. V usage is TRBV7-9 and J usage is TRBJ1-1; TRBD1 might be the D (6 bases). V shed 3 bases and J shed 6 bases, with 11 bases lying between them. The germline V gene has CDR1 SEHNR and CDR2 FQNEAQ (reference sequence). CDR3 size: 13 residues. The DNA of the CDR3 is TGTGCCAGCAGCTTGTCACAGGGTTCTGAAGCTTTCTTT. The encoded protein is CASSLSQGSEAFF.

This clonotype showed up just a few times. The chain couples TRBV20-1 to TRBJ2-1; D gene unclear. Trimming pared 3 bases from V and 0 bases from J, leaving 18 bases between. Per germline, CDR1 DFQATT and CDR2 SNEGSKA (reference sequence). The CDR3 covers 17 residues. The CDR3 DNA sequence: TGCAGTGCTAGGTTCCGACCGAAAACGGGCTCCTACAATGAGCAGTTCTTC. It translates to CSARFRPKTGSYNEQFF.

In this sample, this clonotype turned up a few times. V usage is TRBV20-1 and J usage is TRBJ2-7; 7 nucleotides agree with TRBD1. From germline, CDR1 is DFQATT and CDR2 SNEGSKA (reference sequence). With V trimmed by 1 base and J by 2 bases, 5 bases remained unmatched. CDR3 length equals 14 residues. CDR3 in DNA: TGCAGTGCTAGAGTTCACAGGGGCCCCTACGAGCAGTACTTC. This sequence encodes CSARVHRGPYEQYF.

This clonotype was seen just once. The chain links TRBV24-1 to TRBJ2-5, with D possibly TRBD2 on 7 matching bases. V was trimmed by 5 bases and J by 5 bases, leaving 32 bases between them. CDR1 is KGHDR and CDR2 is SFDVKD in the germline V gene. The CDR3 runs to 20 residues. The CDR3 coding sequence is TGTGCCACCAGTGGGATTCCCAGGGGAGCGGGGATAGGAAGGCGGGAGACCCAGTACTTC. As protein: CATSGIPRGAGIGRRETQYF.